A selection of T cell receptor beta chains follows, all from one sample in a study of type 1 regulatory T cells. Via MiXCR, TCRdb re-called the reads, giving one row per CDR3 protein. There are 55,000 to 65,000 distinct CDR3 sequences in the sample; approximately 60% occur only once, and 1.8% lies in the top ten. These receptors are not linked to any known antigen. Sequencing used cultured non-Tr1 T cells, either the whole culture or a sorted T cell fraction (not recorded which). Every receptor here comes from a human donor in good health. Each CDR3 is given with its conserved first and last residue. Fields, in order: V gene, D gene, clone size, J gene, CDR3 protein, CDR3 DNA. A D gene is named only where the DNA matches it firmly. Clone size is not always given. Where it is, it says once, few, many or a class for expanded clones.

TRBV28	-	-	TRBJ2-1	CASSLGEQFF	TGTGCCAGCAGTTTAGGGGAGCAGTTCTTC
TRBV20-1	TRBD2	few	TRBJ2-2	CSARGNSGRGRTGELFF	TGCAGTGCCCGAGGGAATAGCGGGAGGGGTCGCACCGGGGAGCTGTTTTTT
TRBV12-3/TRBV12-4	TRBD2	once	TRBJ2-7	CASSLRREGLEQYF	TGTGCCAGCAGTTTAAGGCGGGAGGGCCTCGAGCAGTACTTC
TRBV5-5	TRBD1	-	TRBJ2-5	CASSHRTGGGGETQYF	TGTGCCAGCAGCCACCGAACAGGGGGCGGAGGGGAGACCCAGTACTTC
TRBV2	-	-	TRBJ1-1	CASSEQPGGGTEAFF	TGTGCCAGCAGTGAGCAACCTGGGGGGGGAACTGAAGCTTTCTTT
TRBV11-2	-	few	TRBJ2-3	CASRSRTDTQYF	TGTGCCAGCAGAAGCCGGACAGATACGCAGTATTTT
TRBV20-1	-	-	TRBJ2-3	CSALVGISTDTQYF	TGCAGTGCTCTGGTGGGAATAAGCACAGATACGCAGTATTTT
TRBV5-4	-	-	TRBJ2-3	CASSSEVVTDTQYF	TGTGCCAGCAGCTCGGAAGTTGTTACAGATACGCAGTATTTT
TRBV5-1	-	-	TRBJ1-2	CASSLDTYGYTF	TGCGCCAGCAGCTTGGATACTTATGGCTACACCTTC
TRBV21-1	-	once	TRBJ2-3	CASSNPPATSGNNTDTQYF	TGTGCCAGCAGCAACCCCCCCGCCACTAGCGGGAATAACACAGATACGCAGTATTTT
TRBV11-1	-	-	TRBJ2-5	CASSLNPGERQETQYF	TGTGCCAGCAGCTTAAATCCGGGGGAGCGCCAAGAGACCCAGTACTTC
TRBV6-2/TRBV6-3	-	-	TRBJ1-2	CASSLDSIYGYTF	TGTGCCAGTTCCTTGGACAGCATCTATGGCTACACCTTC
TRBV6-2/TRBV6-3	-	few	TRBJ2-5	CASRRVGETQYF	TGTGCCAGCAGGAGGGTAGGGGAGACCCAGTACTTC
TRBV15	-	few	TRBJ2-3	CATSDQLGDTQYF	TGTGCCACCAGCGACCAACTGGGAGATACGCAGTATTTT
TRBV12-5	-	-	TRBJ2-1	CASGLIQDSGNEQFF	TGTGCTAGTGGTTTGATCCAGGACTCGGGCAATGAGCAGTTCTTC
TRBV6-5	-	-	TRBJ2-6	CASSKDTGGLPGANVLTF	TGTGCCAGCAGTAAGGACACTGGCGGACTTCCTGGGGCCAACGTCCTGACTTTC
TRBV4-2	TRBD2	-	TRBJ2-7	CASSQDLLAGSYEQYF	TGTGCCAGCAGCCAAGATTTACTAGCGGGATCCTACGAGCAATACTTC
TRBV7-8	TRBD2	-	TRBJ2-4	CASSLTTGGIAKNIQYF	TGTGCCAGCAGCTTAACTACCGGGGGGATAGCCAAAAACATTCAGTACTTC
TRBV5-1	-	-	TRBJ2-3	CASHYDTDTQYF	TGCGCCAGCCATTATGACACAGATACGCAGTATTTT
TRBV18	-	-	TRBJ2-7	CASSPSTDPSYEQYF	TGTGCCAGCTCACCCTCCACAGACCCTTCCTACGAGCAGTACTTC
TRBV4-1	-	many	TRBJ1-2	CASSQTEANYGYTF	TGCGCCAGCAGCCAGACAGAGGCTAACTATGGCTACACCTTC
TRBV12-3/TRBV12-4	TRBD1	-	TRBJ2-6	CARPTRTGLVSGANVLTF	TGTGCCAGACCCACCCGGACAGGCCTTGTCTCTGGGGCCAACGTCCTGACTTTC
TRBV2	-	-	TRBJ2-6	CASRASGANVLTF	TGTGCCAGTCGGGCTTCTGGGGCCAACGTCCTGACTTTC
TRBV5-6	TRBD2	-	TRBJ2-1	CASSGGTSGNSYNEQFF	TGTGCCAGCAGCGGGGGGACTAGCGGGAACTCCTACAATGAGCAGTTCTTC
TRBV10-3	TRBD2	few	TRBJ2-5	CAISAQREGETQYF	TGTGCCATCAGTGCCCAGCGGGAGGGTGAGACCCAGTACTTC
TRBV4-1	-	-	TRBJ1-5	CASSQEERNQPQHF	TGCGCCAGCAGCCAAGAAGAGAGAAATCAGCCCCAGCATTTT
TRBV24-1	TRBD2	-	TRBJ2-3	CATSDPSGGPRDTQYF	TGTGCCACCAGTGACCCTTCGGGAGGGCCCCGAGATACGCAGTATTTT